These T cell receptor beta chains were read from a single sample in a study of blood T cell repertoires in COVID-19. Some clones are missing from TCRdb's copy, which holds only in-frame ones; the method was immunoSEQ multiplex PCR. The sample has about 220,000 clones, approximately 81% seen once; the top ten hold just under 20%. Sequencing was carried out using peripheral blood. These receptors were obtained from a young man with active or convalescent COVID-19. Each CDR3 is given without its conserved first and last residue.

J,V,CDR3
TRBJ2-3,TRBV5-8,ASSLWASTDTQY
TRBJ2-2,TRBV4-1,ASSQMSGELF
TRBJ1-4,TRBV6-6,ASSYSDRGLEKLF
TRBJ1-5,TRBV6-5,ASSLSGGWAQPQH
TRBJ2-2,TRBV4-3,ASSQVAGRLF
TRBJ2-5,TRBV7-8,ASWALLAGEETQY
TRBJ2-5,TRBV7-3,ASSESSGGETQY
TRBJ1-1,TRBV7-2,ASSSRGRTEAF
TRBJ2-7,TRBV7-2,ASSLAPGSGYEQY
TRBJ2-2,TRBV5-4,ASSQRGELF
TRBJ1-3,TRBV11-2,ASSFGGQADTIY
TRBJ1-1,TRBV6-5,ASRVQGNTEAF
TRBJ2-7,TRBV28,ASSLLSYEQY
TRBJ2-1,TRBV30,AWSMESSYNEQF
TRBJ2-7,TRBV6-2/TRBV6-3,ASSYRQTYYEQY
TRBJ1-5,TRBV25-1,ASSEWGDSNQPQH
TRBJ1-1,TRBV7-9,ASSTGQNTEAF
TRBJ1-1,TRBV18,ASSQGLAEAF
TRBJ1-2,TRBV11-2,ASSSLLSYGYT
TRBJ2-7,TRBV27,ASRPLADSYEQY
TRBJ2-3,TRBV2,ATALLAGVADTQY
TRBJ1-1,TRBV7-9,ASSLNRDLGAF
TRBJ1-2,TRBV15,ATSTVPGGAYYGYT
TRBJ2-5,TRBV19,ASSKDERATQY
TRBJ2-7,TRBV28,ASSFLVGGSPNYEQY
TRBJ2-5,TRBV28,ASREQGKETQY
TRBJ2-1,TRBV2,ASLGLAGNEQF
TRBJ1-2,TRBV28,ASSRDSSNYGYT
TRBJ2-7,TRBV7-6,ASSQSTAYEQY
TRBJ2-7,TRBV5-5,ASSLAGQSTYEQY
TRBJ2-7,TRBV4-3,ASSQEVWGYYEQY
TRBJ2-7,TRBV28,ASSLARSSGISEQY
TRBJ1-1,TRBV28,ASSPTVGRRDTEAF
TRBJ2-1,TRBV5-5,ASRAGQGSYNEQF
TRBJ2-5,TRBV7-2,ASSQPLGGKETQY
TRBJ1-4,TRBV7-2,ASSLASPGQPNEKLF
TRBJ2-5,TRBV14,ASSRERPSQGTQY
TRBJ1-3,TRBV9,ASSVVAGTGNTIY
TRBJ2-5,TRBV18,ASSPQETQY
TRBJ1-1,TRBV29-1,SARSGDTEAF
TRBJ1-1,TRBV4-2,ASSPHRGQGSTEAF
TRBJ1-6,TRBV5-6,ASSSRKNSPLH
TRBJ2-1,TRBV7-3,ASSLMRTSNEQF
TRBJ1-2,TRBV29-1,SAIRTGDYGYT
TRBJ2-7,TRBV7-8,ASSHQQGTSGSSTYEQY
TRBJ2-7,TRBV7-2,ASSVAESYEQY
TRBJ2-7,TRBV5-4,ASSLDGGGAYEQY
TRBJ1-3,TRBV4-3,ASSQEGREGNTIY
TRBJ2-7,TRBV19,ASSIPYSGGIGEQY
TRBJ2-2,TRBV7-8,ASSSTSGNTGELF